These 12 T cell receptor beta chains were sequenced from one sample in a study of post-analysis software for immune sequencing data. Unique molecular identifiers featured in each of the TCR beta cDNA libraries. TCRdb re-derived calls from the PCR reads in MiXCR, one entry per CDR3 protein. This sample has hundreds of thousands of distinct CDR3 sequences, with 44% found just once. The antigens of these receptors remain unknown. Study results and caveats: TRBV5-6, TRBV5-1 and TRBV20-1 belonged to a set of a handful of TRBV segments that were more frequent in patients than controls.

Sequencing was carried out using blood. The receptors stem from a girl between 5 and 17 years old with multiple sclerosis.

This clonotype appeared a few times. V gene TRBV20-1 combines with J gene TRBJ2-7, with unresolved D. CDR1 is DFQATT, CDR2 SNEGSKA, per germline (reference sequence). V lost 8 bases to trimming and J lost 6 bases, with 17 bases between them. The CDR3 covers 12 residues. In DNA form, the CDR3 reads TGCAGTACTCCTAAGATCACCTTCGAGCAGTACTTC. It yields the protein CSTPKITFEQYF.

A remark on this clonotype: Germline and junction disagree at one end, which may indicate a read error. The chain joins TRBV30 to TRBJ1-1; D perhaps matches TRBD1 (6 bases). From germline, CDR1 is GTSNPN and CDR2 SVGIG (reference sequence). CDR3 length: 13 residues. The CDR3, as DNA: TGTGCCCGGAGCGCGACAGGGAACACTGAAGCTTTCTTT. This encodes CARSATGNTEAFF.

The table lists this clonotype with many counts. The rearrangement links TRBV7-8 to TRBJ1-6; D is possibly TRBD1 (5 bases). Germline V gene data show CDR1 as SGHVS and CDR2 as FQNEAQ. V dropped 1 base and J dropped 6 bases, with 19 bases sitting between them. The CDR3 is 18 residues long. The CDR3 bases are TGTGCCAGCAGCTTAGTAACCCCCGGGACGGAGATTAATTCACCCCTCCACTTT. Amino acids: CASSLVTPGTEINSPLHF.

This chain joins TRBV7-9 and TRBJ2-7, with 9 bases fitting TRBD1. Germline V lookup: CDR1 SEHNR, CDR2 FQNEAQ (reference sequence). The trim removed 5 bases at V and 0 bases at J, leaving 8 bases unmatched. CDR3 length: 16 amino acids. As DNA, the CDR3 is TGTGCCAGCAGCCAACAGACAGGGGGGCCCTCCTACGAGCAGTACTTC. Amino acid sequence: CASSQQTGGPSYEQYF.

This sequence joins TRBV20-1 and TRBJ2-3, with 10 bases aligning to TRBD2. The CDR3 extends over 14 amino acids. From germline, CDR1 is DFQATT and CDR2 SNEGSKA (reference sequence). The junction had 2 bases not matched to a gene; V was cut back by 2 bases and J by 3 bases. CDR3 nucleotides: TGCAGTGCTAGAAATAGCGGGGGGACAGATACGCAGTATTTT. It yields the protein CSARNSGGTDTQYF.

J is TRBJ2-4 and V is TRBV7-2; 9 positions match TRBD2. The CDR3 contains 16 residues. Germline V lookup: CDR1 SGHTA, CDR2 FQGNSA. V was clipped by 5 bases and J by 0 bases; unmatched bases: 5. CDR3 bases: TGTGCCAGCAGCGCGACTAGCGGACTAGCCAAAAACATTCAGTACTTC. Protein sequence: CASSATSGLAKNIQYF.

There are a few counts of this clonotype. This chain joins TRBV3-1 and TRBJ1-2; TRBD1 might be the D (6 bases). This CDR3 has 16 residues. Trimming took 1 base from V and 6 from J, leaving 18 bases between them. Germline V CDR1 and CDR2: LGHDT, YNNKEL (reference sequence). The CDR3 coding sequence is TGTGCCAGCAGCCAAGGGGACACCCACGAGGTGGATGGCTACACCTTC. Protein product: CASSQGDTHEVDGYTF.

The gene calls are TRBV7-2 and TRBJ2-3, with D possibly TRBD1 on 5 matching bases. With 0 bases removed from V and 4 bases from J, the gap between germline ends came to 14 bases. Germline-derived CDR1 and CDR2 are SGHTA and FQGNSA. This CDR3 contains 16 residues. CDR3 in amino acids: CASSLALAGRADTQYF. In nucleotides, the CDR3 is TGTGCCAGCAGCTTAGCGTTGGCAGGGCGTGCAGATACGCAGTATTTT.

This rearrangement joins TRBV20-1 to TRBJ1-6, with a weak D call TRBD1 (6 bases). Germline V lookup: CDR1 DFQATT, CDR2 SNEGSKA (reference sequence). V lost 1 base and J lost 5, with 15 bases in between. CDR3 length: 16 residues. CDR3 residues: CSARGGTGQNNSPLHF. CDR3 DNA: TGCAGTGCTAGAGGCGGTACCGGACAGAATAATTCACCCCTCCACTTT.

The genes are TRBV20-1 and TRBJ2-1; no clear D. The ends were cut back, 6 bases at V and 8 bases at J, with 11 bases in the middle. The germline gives CDR1 DFQATT, CDR2 SNEGSKA (reference sequence). This CDR3 region has 11 residues. CDR3 sequence: CSARNGHEQFF. As DNA, the CDR3 is TGCAGTGCCCGCAACGGCCATGAGCAGTTCTTC.

The chain carries TRBV27 and TRBJ2-1; possible D gene TRBD1, 6 bases. CDR3 length equals 15 residues. From germline, CDR1 is MNHEY and CDR2 SMNVEV (reference sequence). V lost 7 bases and J lost 0, with 13 bases in between. CDR3 coding DNA: TGTGCCAGCAAGGCAGGGGCCAACTCCTACAATGAGCAGTTCTTC. This gives the protein CASKAGANSYNEQFF.

In DNA, the CDR3 is TGTGCCAGCAGTTTAGAAGGGGACACTGAAGCTTTCTTT. Its protein product is CASSLEGDTEAFF. The gene calls are TRBV12-3 or TRBV12-4 and TRBJ1-1; a weak D match, TRBD1 (5 bases). The V end was cut by 1 base, the J end by 3 bases, with 6 bases between. The CDR3 covers 13 residues.